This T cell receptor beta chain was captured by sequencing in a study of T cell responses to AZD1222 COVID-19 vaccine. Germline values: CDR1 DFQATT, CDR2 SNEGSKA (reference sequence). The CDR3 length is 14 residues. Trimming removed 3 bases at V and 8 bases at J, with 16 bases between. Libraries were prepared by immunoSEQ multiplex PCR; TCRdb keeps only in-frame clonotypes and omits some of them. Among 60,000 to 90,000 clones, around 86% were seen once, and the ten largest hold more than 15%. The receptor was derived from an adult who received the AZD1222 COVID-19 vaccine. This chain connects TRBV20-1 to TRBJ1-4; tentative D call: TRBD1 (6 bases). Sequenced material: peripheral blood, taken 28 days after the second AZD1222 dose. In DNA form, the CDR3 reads TGCAGTGCTAGTGTTAAACTAGGGGGGGAAAAACTGTTTTTT. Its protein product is CSASVKLGGEKLFF.